This T cell receptor (beta chain) was sequenced for a study of CD8 T cells in Susac syndrome. When the RNA was reverse transcribed, random hexamers were used with an input of roughly 0.45 to 1 ug. An immunoSEQ multiplex PCR amplified TCR beta CDR3 over 54 Vbeta and 13 Jbeta. From the immunoSEQ multiplex PCR reads, TCRdb called clonotypes with MiXCR, one entry per CDR3 protein. Counted here are fewer than 200,000 distinct CDR3 sequences, approximately 93% occurring once; the ten biggest clones make up 0.095% to 0.12%. The CDR3 has 12 amino acids. The germline V gene has CDR1 SGHTA and CDR2 FQGNSA. Trimming took 3 bases from V and 1 from J, leaving 3 bases between them. The individuals used as controls were healthy donors who had been matched for both age and sex. Negative isolation was used for CD8+ and CD4+ T cells and FACS enrichment for TEMRA cells.

The sample comprised CD4+ T cells from PBMCs. This chain connects TRBV7-2 to TRBJ1-1; D gene unclear. This TCR was recovered from a human donor in good health. The CDR3 is CASSFQNTEAFF. CDR3 nucleotide sequence: TGTGCCAGCAGCTTCCAGAACACTGAAGCTTTCTTT.